The rows below give T cell receptor beta chains drawn from one sample of a study of graft-versus-host responses after intestinal transplantation. Produced via immunoSEQ multiplex PCR; TCRdb's table is partial and in-frame only. The sample holds fewer than 50,000 clones, 84% seen once. The antigens of these receptors remain unknown. Sample: unstimulated CD4+ T cells sorted from spleen or lymph node cells, taken before transplant. These receptors all stem from a human donor who was the organ donor for an intestinal transplant. CDR3s include the opening cysteine and the closing phenylalanine or tryptophan. The order of the fields is D gene, clone size, V gene, J gene, CDR3 DNA, CDR3 protein. A D gene is named only where the DNA matches it firmly. The listing skips clone size in some rows; elsewhere it reads once, few, many or a size class.

>NA|NA|TRBV5-1|TRBJ2-5
TGCGCCAGCAGCCCCGGACAGATCCAAGAGACCCAGTACTTC
CASSPGQIQETQYF
>TRBD1|NA|TRBV5-1|TRBJ2-5
TGCGCCAGCAGCCCACAGGGGCTGGAGACCCAGTACTTC
CASSPQGLETQYF
>NA|NA|TRBV30|TRBJ2-6
TGTGCCTGGAGTGTAATGTCTGGGGCCAACGTCCTGACTTTC
CAWSVMSGANVLTF
>NA|NA|TRBV6-1|TRBJ2-5
TGTGCCAGCAGTGAAACCGGGTCCCAAGAGACCCAGTACTTC
CASSETGSQETQYF
>TRBD1|NA|TRBV6-1|TRBJ1-5
TGTGCCAGCAGTGGGGACAGGGGAAGGATGGTTGTCAATCAGCCCCAGCATTTT
CASSGDRGRMVVNQPQHF
>TRBD1|NA|TRBV11-1|TRBJ2-7
TGTGCCAGCAGCTTAGTACGGGACAGTTCCTCGGGGCAGTACTTC
CASSLVRDSSSGQYF
>TRBD1|NA|TRBV30|TRBJ1-5
TGTGCCTGGAGTGTACTGGGACAGTACAATCAGCCCCAGCATTTT
CAWSVLGQYNQPQHF
>TRBD1|NA|TRBV6-6|TRBJ1-2
TGTGCCAGCAGCAGGACAGGGCCTTTGGGGGGCTACACCTTC
CASSRTGPLGGYTF
>NA|few|TRBV2|TRBJ1-5
TGTGCCAGCAGTGACATTCTTTGGAGCAATCAGCCCCAGCATTTT
CASSDILWSNQPQHF
>TRBD1|NA|TRBV10-3|TRBJ2-7
TGTGCCATCAGCTCCGGGACAGGGGGGTACGAGCAGTACTTC
CAISSGTGGYEQYF
>NA|NA|TRBV7-2|TRBJ1-2
TGTGCCAGCAGCTTAGTGGGCGTCTATGGCTACACCTTC
CASSLVGVYGYTF
>NA|NA|TRBV19|TRBJ2-7
TGTGCCAGTAGTATAGTCCCAGGGAGCTCCTACGAGCAGTACTTC
CASSIVPGSSYEQYF
>NA|NA|TRBV4-2|TRBJ1-3
TGTGCCAGCAGCCGACCAGTCCGGCAAAGCTCTGGAAACACCATATATTTT
CASSRPVRQSSGNTIYF
>NA|few|TRBV5-8|TRBJ2-7
TGTGCCAGCAGCTTGGTCCCCACAGACTACGAGCAGTACTTC
CASSLVPTDYEQYF
>NA|NA|TRBV6-5|TRBJ1-1
TGTGCCAGCAGTGAAGGGAGGGCTGAAGCTTTCTTT
CASSEGRAEAFF
>NA|NA|TRBV7-9|TRBJ2-5
TGTGCCAGCAGCTCCAAGACGTACCAAGAGACCCAGTACTTC
CASSSKTYQETQYF
>NA|NA|TRBV11-3|TRBJ2-1
TGTGCCAGCAGCTTAGGAGGTGGGAATGAGCAGTTCTTC
CASSLGGGNEQFF
>NA|NA|TRBV6-6|TRBJ1-6
TGTGCCAGCAGTTCCGGACAGAAATTTAATTCACCCCTCCACTTT
CASSSGQKFNSPLHF
>TRBD2|few|TRBV9|TRBJ2-3
TGTGCCAGCAGCGCCATAGCGGGGGCCACAGATACGCAGTATTTT
CASSAIAGATDTQYF
>TRBD1|NA|TRBV19|TRBJ1-4
TGTGCCAGTAGTAGACCGGGACAGGGTAATATTAATGAAAAACTGTTTTTT
CASSRPGQGNINEKLFF
>TRBD2|NA|TRBV15|TRBJ2-3
TGTGCCACCAGCAGTAGCGGGAGCCATACATCAGATACGCAGTATTTT
CATSSSGSHTSDTQYF
>NA|NA|TRBV7-6|TRBJ2-2
TGTGCCAGCAGCTTTAAGAACACCGGGGAGCTGTTTTTT
CASSFKNTGELFF
>TRBD2|few|TRBV5-1|TRBJ2-5
TGCGCCAGCAGCCCCTGGGGGTTGGTAGCGGGGGGTCAAGAGACCCAGTACTTC
CASSPWGLVAGGQETQYF
>TRBD1|NA|TRBV10-2|TRBJ1-2
TGCGCCAGCAGCGCCGGGACAGTCTATGGCTACACCTTC
CASSAGTVYGYTF
>TRBD1|few|TRBV6-5|TRBJ1-2
TGTGCCAGCAGTTACAGGACAGGGGGCTATGGCTACACCTTC
CASSYRTGGYGYTF
>TRBD2|NA|TRBV5-1|TRBJ2-7
TGCGCCAGCAGCCACGCGTCGGGAGGGGCCTGGAACGAGCAGTACTTC
CASSHASGGAWNEQYF
>TRBD1|NA|TRBV6-1|TRBJ1-2
TGTGCCAGCAACCCAAGACAGGGGTACTTCTATGGCTACACCTTC
CASNPRQGYFYGYTF
>TRBD2|NA|TRBV30|TRBJ2-3
TGTGCCTGGAGTAGATCTCGCAATAGCGGGAGGGCGGATACGCAGTATTTT
CAWSRSRNSGRADTQYF